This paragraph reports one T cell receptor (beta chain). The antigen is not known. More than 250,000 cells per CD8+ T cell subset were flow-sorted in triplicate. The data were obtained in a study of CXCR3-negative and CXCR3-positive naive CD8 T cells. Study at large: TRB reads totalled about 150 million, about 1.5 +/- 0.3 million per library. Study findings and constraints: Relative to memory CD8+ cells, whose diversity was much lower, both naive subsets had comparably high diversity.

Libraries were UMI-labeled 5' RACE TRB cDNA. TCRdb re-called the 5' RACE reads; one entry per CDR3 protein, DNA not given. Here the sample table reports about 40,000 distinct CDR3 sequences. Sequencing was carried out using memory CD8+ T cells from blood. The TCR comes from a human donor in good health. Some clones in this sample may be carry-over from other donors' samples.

The chain's CDR3 is CASSLTGTPNTEAFF. The gene calls are TRBV7-3 and TRBJ1-1; absent DNA, TCRdb's TRBD1 call cannot be checked. This CDR3 is 15 amino acids long. The germline CDR1 and CDR2 sequences are SGHTA and FQGTGA.